This T cell receptor beta chain was captured by sequencing in a study of T-cell reconstitution after alpha-beta-depleted transplantation in children. Unique molecular identifiers were incorporated during preparation of the TCRbeta library. TCRdb re-called the PCR reads with MiXCR, one entry per CDR3 protein. This table holds approximately 300,000 distinct CDR3 sequences, about 9.5% found once. Study-wide results and limits: Some patients showed high day-60 TCRbeta diversity, which derived from surviving recipient T cells and thymic progenitors. By one year post-transplant, T-cell counts and diversity largely arose from T cells that were newly produced. There were reportedly several hundred expanded graft clones from which alpha-beta T cells came about two months after transplant.

The CDR3 is made up of 12 amino acids. The ends were cut back, 7 bases at V and 7 bases at J, with 16 bases in the middle. From germline, CDR1 is SQVTM and CDR2 ANQGSEA. This clonotype was observed many times. Antigen unknown. Here the sequenced sample was PBMCs, taken before TCRalphabeta/CD19-depleted stem cell transplant. This chain links TRBV29-1 with TRBJ1-1; D may be TRBD1 (5 bases). The receptor was isolated from a boy in the first two years of life with acute myeloid leukemia, due to receive a stem cell transplant. CDR3 region: CSDGALGFEAFF. As DNA, the CDR3 is TGCAGCGATGGGGCCCTCGGGTTTGAAGCTTTCTTT.